The rows below give T cell receptor beta chains drawn from one sample of a study of cytomegalovirus exposure and HLA in healthy donors. The assay was immunoSEQ multiplex PCR, and TCRdb's table has in-frame clones only and misses some. The sample has some 150,000 clones, roughly 76% seen once. The specimen sequenced was PBMCs. Receptors were obtained from a female donor in good health and CMV-seronegative. The CDR3 runs from the conserved cysteine through the conserved F or W. Fields, in order: clone size, D gene, V gene, J gene, CDR3 protein, CDR3 DNA. D genes are given only for firm matches. Size values are once, few and many counts, or a class for expanded clones, and some rows have none.

size: -; D: -; V: TRBV18; J: TRBJ1-5; CDR3: CASSPNVREGNQPQHF; DNA: TGTGCCAGCTCCCCGAATGTCAGGGAGGGCAATCAGCCCCAGCATTTT
size: few; D: TRBD1; V: TRBV5-6; J: TRBJ1-2; CDR3: CASSLRGESTGGLYGYTF; DNA: TGTGCCAGCAGCTTAAGGGGTGAATCTACAGGGGGCCTCTATGGCTACACCTTC
size: -; D: -; V: TRBV18; J: TRBJ2-7; CDR3: CASSPPQGYEQYF; DNA: TGTGCCAGCTCACCACCACAGGGTTACGAGCAGTACTTC
size: -; D: -; V: TRBV19; J: TRBJ1-5; CDR3: CASSGPTILPQHF; DNA: TGTGCCAGTAGTGGGCCAACCATCCTGCCCCAGCATTTT
size: once; D: TRBD2; V: TRBV7-8; J: TRBJ2-3; CDR3: CASSSTGAGARTDTQYF; DNA: TGTGCCAGCAGCTCGACCGGAGCGGGGGCCCGCACAGATACGCAGTATTTT
size: -; D: -; V: TRBV7-9; J: TRBJ1-2; CDR3: CAGSLGAGNGYTF; DNA: TGTGCCGGCAGCTTAGGGGCAGGGAACGGCTACACCTTC
size: once; D: TRBD2; V: TRBV29-1; J: TRBJ2-1; CDR3: CSVGTSGSRNEQFF; DNA: TGCAGCGTTGGGACTAGCGGGAGCAGGAATGAGCAGTTCTTC
size: few; D: TRBD1; V: TRBV6-5; J: TRBJ1-2; CDR3: CASSYGTGKYGYTF; DNA: TGTGCCAGCAGTTACGGGACAGGCAAATATGGCTACACCTTC
size: -; D: -; V: TRBV6-5; J: TRBJ1-2; CDR3: CASSYKGRGYTF; DNA: TGTGCCAGCAGTTACAAGGGGAGGGGCTACACCTTC
size: -; D: TRBD1; V: TRBV7-6; J: TRBJ1-1; CDR3: CASSQQQGPHTEAFF; DNA: TGTGCCAGCAGCCAACAACAGGGGCCCCACACTGAAGCTTTCTTT
size: -; D: -; V: TRBV27; J: TRBJ2-7; CDR3: CASSNRRAYEQYF; DNA: TGTGCCAGCAGTAACAGAAGAGCCTACGAGCAGTACTTC
size: -; D: TRBD2; V: TRBV6-5; J: TRBJ2-7; CDR3: CASSSHGTTPIEQYF; DNA: TGTGCCAGCAGTTCACACGGGACTACCCCCATCGAGCAGTACTTC
size: -; D: TRBD1; V: TRBV5-1; J: TRBJ2-7; CDR3: CASSGGQGNEQYF; DNA: TGCGCCAGCAGCGGGGGACAGGGGAACGAGCAGTACTTC
size: -; D: TRBD1; V: TRBV6-1; J: TRBJ1-6; CDR3: CAIYIGTGYNSPLHF; DNA: TGTGCCATCTACATCGGGACAGGATATAATTCACCCCTCCACTTT
size: -; D: -; V: TRBV7-9; J: TRBJ1-1; CDR3: CASSLATTYEAFF; DNA: TGTGCCAGCAGCTTAGCGACTACGTATGAAGCTTTCTTT
size: -; D: TRBD2; V: TRBV28; J: TRBJ2-5; CDR3: CASSPGTTQETQYF; DNA: TGTGCCAGCAGCCCCGGGACTACCCAAGAGACCCAGTACTTC
size: few; D: -; V: TRBV19; J: TRBJ2-1; CDR3: CASSTIRLVRANEQFF; DNA: TGTGCCAGTAGTACCATCCGACTAGTAAGGGCCAATGAGCAGTTCTTC
size: -; D: TRBD1; V: TRBV12-5; J: TRBJ1-1; CDR3: CASGILQGAEAFF; DNA: TGTGCTAGTGGCATACTCCAGGGGGCTGAAGCTTTCTTT
size: -; D: TRBD1; V: TRBV11-2; J: TRBJ1-2; CDR3: CASSFSPGQGNGYTF; DNA: TGTGCCAGCAGCTTCTCTCCGGGACAGGGTAATGGCTACACCTTC
size: -; D: TRBD1; V: TRBV29-1; J: TRBJ2-1; CDR3: CSVGTAVGNEQFF; DNA: TGCAGCGTCGGGACAGCTGTTGGGAATGAGCAGTTCTTC
size: -; D: -; V: TRBV10-1; J: TRBJ2-7; CDR3: CASSESRYSYEQYF; DNA: TGCGCCAGCAGTGAGTCGAGGTACTCCTACGAGCAGTACTTC
size: -; D: TRBD1; V: TRBV28; J: TRBJ1-6; CDR3: CASSEGDRALHF; DNA: TGTGCCAGCAGTGAAGGGGACAGGGCCCTCCACTTT
size: -; D: TRBD2; V: TRBV11-2; J: TRBJ2-7; CDR3: CASSLTSWTSGPISYEQYF; DNA: TGTGCCAGCAGCTTAACAAGCTGGACTAGCGGCCCCATATCCTACGAGCAGTACTTC
size: once; D: TRBD2; V: TRBV11-3; J: TRBJ2-1; CDR3: CASSLDPASGRGGNEQFF; DNA: TGTGCCAGCAGCTTAGACCCGGCTAGCGGGAGAGGAGGCAATGAGCAGTTCTTC
size: -; D: TRBD2; V: TRBV7-3; J: TRBJ2-1; CDR3: CASSLGGTSYNEQFF; DNA: TGTGCCAGCAGCTTAGGGGGGACTAGTTACAATGAGCAGTTCTTC
size: -; D: TRBD1; V: TRBV27; J: TRBJ2-7; CDR3: CASSLQGAGYEQYF; DNA: TGTGCCAGCAGTTTACAGGGGGCAGGGTACGAGCAGTACTTC
size: -; D: -; V: TRBV11-2; J: TRBJ1-4; CDR3: CASSAGRTNEKLFF; DNA: TGTGCCAGCAGCGCGGGACGGACGAATGAAAAACTGTTTTTT
size: few; D: -; V: TRBV4-2; J: TRBJ2-7; CDR3: CASSQDGEADHYEQYF; DNA: TGTGCCAGCAGCCAAGATGGGGAGGCAGATCACTACGAGCAGTACTTC
size: -; D: -; V: TRBV19; J: TRBJ1-2; CDR3: CASREVNYGYTF; DNA: TGTGCCAGTAGGGAGGTGAACTATGGCTACACCTTC
size: -; D: -; V: TRBV19; J: TRBJ1-5; CDR3: CASSPGPQVNQPQHF; DNA: TGTGCCAGTAGCCCGGGTCCACAGGTAAATCAGCCCCAGCATTTT
size: -; D: -; V: TRBV19; J: TRBJ1-1; CDR3: CASSYGHLNTEAFF; DNA: TGTGCCAGTTCCTACGGACACCTGAACACTGAAGCTTTCTTT
size: -; D: TRBD2; V: TRBV5-1; J: TRBJ2-2; CDR3: CASSGTSGLAGGAGELFF; DNA: TGCGCCAGCAGTGGGACGAGTGGACTAGCGGGAGGGGCCGGGGAGCTGTTTTTT
size: -; D: -; V: TRBV30; J: TRBJ2-7; CDR3: CAWSPGVSYEQYF; DNA: TGTGCCTGGAGTCCGGGGGTCTCCTACGAGCAGTACTTC
size: few; D: TRBD1; V: TRBV5-6; J: TRBJ1-2; CDR3: CASSKQGVYGYTF; DNA: TGTGCCAGCAGCAAACAGGGGGTCTATGGCTACACCTTC
size: -; D: -; V: TRBV13; J: TRBJ1-1; CDR3: CASGLGTGGYTEAFF; DNA: TGTGCCAGCGGCTTAGGGACCGGCGGGTACACTGAAGCTTTCTTT